Listed below are T cell receptor beta chains from one sample, sequenced in a study of shared clonotypes between healthy human individuals. Data came from immunoSEQ multiplex PCR; TCRdb stores just in-frame clones and leaves some out. The data contain under 2,000,000 clones, around 96% of them singletons. The sample was naive CD8+ T cells sorted from blood. The receptors shown here come from a man younger than 35 in good health. Each CDR3 is given with its conserved first and last residue. A D gene is named only where the DNA matches it firmly. Size tells how often a clone was seen (once, few, many) or the class of an expanded clone, and some rows leave it out.

J | V | size | D | DNA | CDR3
TRBJ2-3 | TRBV28 | NA | TRBD2 | TGTGCCAGCCGGACTAGCGCAGATACGCAGTATTTT | CASRTSADTQYF
TRBJ2-2 | TRBV4-1 | NA | TRBD1 | TGCGCCAGCAGCTACTCGTTTGAGGGGGCAGGCGGGGAGCTGTTTTTT | CASSYSFEGAGGELFF
TRBJ2-5 | TRBV11-2 | NA | NA | TGTGCCAGCAGCTTAGTAGGCGGGGGCGTAGAGACCCAGTACTTC | CASSLVGGGVETQYF
TRBJ2-7 | TRBV6-5 | NA | TRBD1 | TGTGCCAGCTCGGGACAGGGCTACGAGCAGTACTTC | CASSGQGYEQYF
TRBJ2-1 | TRBV7-8 | NA | TRBD2 | TGTGCCAGCAGCTTACGGGGGGGCAGGGATGAGCAGTTCTTC | CASSLRGGRDEQFF
TRBJ2-7 | TRBV10-1 | few | TRBD1 | TGCGCCAGCAGTGGCCGGACAGGGGAGGGTGAGCAGTACTTC | CASSGRTGEGEQYF
TRBJ2-3 | TRBV5-1 | NA | NA | TGCGCCAGCAGCCCGGGACCTCTAATCCCAGATACGCAGTATTTT | CASSPGPLIPDTQYF
TRBJ1-1 | TRBV9 | NA | NA | TGTGCCAGCTGGTCTTCCTCCTTAAAAGGGGGGAACACTGAAGCTTTCTTT | CASWSSSLKGGNTEAFF
TRBJ2-5 | TRBV9 | NA | NA | TGTGCCAGCAGCGTAGCTCGGGAAGAGACCCAGTACTTC | CASSVAREETQYF
TRBJ1-2 | TRBV27 | NA | NA | TGTGCCAGCGCCCCTTGGGGGGAGAGGAACTATGGCTACACCTTC | CASAPWGERNYGYTF
TRBJ2-5 | TRBV5-1 | NA | NA | TGCGCCAGCACGTTGTCGGGGGCCGGGCTAGAGACCCAGTACTTC | CASTLSGAGLETQYF
TRBJ1-5 | TRBV7-9 | NA | NA | TGTGCCAGCAGTATGGGTTTGGAGCCCCAGCATTTT | CASSMGLEPQHF
TRBJ2-7 | TRBV10-3 | NA | NA | TGTGCCATCAGTGAAATCTGGGACGCCGCCTACGAGCAGTACTTC | CAISEIWDAAYEQYF
TRBJ2-2 | TRBV28 | NA | TRBD1 | TGTGCCGGATACGGGACAGGGGGCACCGGGGAGCTGTTTTTT | CAGYGTGGTGELFF
TRBJ2-7 | TRBV30 | NA | TRBD1 | TGTGCCTGGGATAACAGGGGAACCTCCTACGAGCAGTACTTC | CAWDNRGTSYEQYF
TRBJ2-5 | TRBV5-8 | NA | NA | TGTGCCAGCAGCTTGGAAATCCAAGAGACCCAGTACTTC | CASSLEIQETQYF
TRBJ1-5 | TRBV27 | NA | TRBD1 | TGTGCCAGCAGTTTTACAGGGGGCGGTCAGCCCCAGCATTTT | CASSFTGGGQPQHF
TRBJ2-1 | TRBV27 | NA | TRBD2 | TGTGCCAGCAGCCTTTTTCCCGGGACTAGTGCCTACAATGAGCAGTTCTTC | CASSLFPGTSAYNEQFF
TRBJ1-5 | TRBV6-1 | NA | NA | TGTGCCAGCAGTGAAGCGCAGGGGTATCAGCCCCAGCATTTT | CASSEAQGYQPQHF
TRBJ2-2 | TRBV9 | once | NA | TGTGCCAGCAGCGTAGGGCTCAGGACCGGGGAGCTGTTTTTT | CASSVGLRTGELFF
TRBJ1-4 | TRBV7-4 | NA | NA | TGTGCCAGCAGCTCGGGACCGCTAGTCAGGGAAAAACTGTTTTTT | CASSSGPLVREKLFF
TRBJ2-3 | TRBV27 | once | TRBD2 | TGTGCCAGCAGCGCCTTAGCGGGAGGGCCCACAGATACGCAGTATTTT | CASSALAGGPTDTQYF
TRBJ2-5 | TRBV6-6 | NA | NA | TGTGCCAGCAGTTACTCGGGGCCAGCAGGGGAGACCCAGTACTTC | CASSYSGPAGETQYF
TRBJ1-5 | TRBV28 | NA | TRBD1 | TGTGCCAGCAGTTTCGGGACAGCCAGCAATCAGCCCCAGCATTTT | CASSFGTASNQPQHF
TRBJ2-3 | TRBV13 | NA | TRBD2 | TGTGCCAGCAGCTTAGGCCGTCCGGGACTAGACACAGATACGCAGTATTTT | CASSLGRPGLDTDTQYF
TRBJ1-2 | TRBV9 | NA | NA | TGTGCCAGCAGCGTAGGGGCCGGATTCACATATGGCTACACCTTC | CASSVGAGFTYGYTF
TRBJ2-7 | TRBV30 | NA | TRBD1 | TGTGCCGTGGGGGACAGGGGCGCGGACGAGCAGTACTTC | CAVGDRGADEQYF
TRBJ2-5 | TRBV6-6 | NA | NA | TGTGCCAGCAGTTACACTGGACCCGGGGAGACCCAGTACTTC | CASSYTGPGETQYF
TRBJ2-7 | TRBV5-1 | NA | TRBD2 | TGCGCCAGCAGCTTGGAAAGTAGCGGGAGGTTCTCCTACGAGCAGTACTTC | CASSLESSGRFSYEQYF
TRBJ2-5 | TRBV19 | NA | NA | TGTGCCAGTAGTATAGTGGGGAGCCAAGAGACCCAGTACTTC | CASSIVGSQETQYF
TRBJ2-3 | TRBV2 | once | NA | TGTGCCAGCGGGTGGGACAAGGCGATCTCTAGCACAGATACGCAGTATTTT | CASGWDKAISSTDTQYF
TRBJ2-1 | TRBV25-1 | NA | NA | TGTGCCAGCAGTGAATGGGACACTTACAATGAGCAGTTCTTC | CASSEWDTYNEQFF
TRBJ1-2 | TRBV28 | NA | NA | TGTGCCAGCAGAGTTCGGGGGGGTTATGGCTACACCTTC | CASRVRGGYGYTF
TRBJ2-7 | TRBV10-2 | NA | TRBD2 | TGCGCCAGCAGTGCGGGGACTAGCGCCTCGGAACGCTACGAGCAGTACTTC | CASSAGTSASERYEQYF
TRBJ1-4 | TRBV30 | NA | NA | TGTGCCTGGAGCGGTCCCGAGGGGAAACTGTTTTTT | CAWSGPEGKLFF
TRBJ1-5 | TRBV6-9 | NA | NA | TGTGCCAGCAGTTATGAGGGCACACCCTCTGGCAGGGATCAGCCCCAGCATTTT | CASSYEGTPSGRDQPQHF
TRBJ2-7 | TRBV28 | NA | NA | TGTGCCAGCAGTTTCACCGGGACCACTAGAGGCGAGCAGTACTTC | CASSFTGTTRGEQYF
TRBJ2-1 | TRBV6-4 | NA | NA | TGTGCCAGCAGCCTCACCTTGCACAATGAGCAGTTCTTC | CASSLTLHNEQFF
TRBJ2-5 | TRBV7-6 | NA | NA | TGTGCCAGCAGCTTAGTTGTGGCGCAAGAGACCCAGTACTTC | CASSLVVAQETQYF
TRBJ2-7 | TRBV5-8 | once | TRBD1 | TGTGCCAGCAGCTTGAGGGTCACAGGGGTCGACGAGCAGTACTTC | CASSLRVTGVDEQYF
TRBJ1-2 | TRBV5-6 | NA | NA | TGTGCCAGCAGCTTGACCCTCGACTACACCTTC | CASSLTLDYTF
TRBJ1-1 | TRBV5-1 | NA | TRBD1 | TGCGCCAGCATCGCGCAGGGGGACGCTGAAGCTTTCTTT | CASIAQGDAEAFF
TRBJ2-1 | TRBV27 | NA | TRBD1 | TGTGCCAGCAGGGGACCGGGACAGGCCTTAGTCCATGAGCAGTTCTTC | CASRGPGQALVHEQFF
TRBJ2-1 | TRBV30 | NA | TRBD2 | TGTGCCTGGAGTGTACTTTTAGCGGGGGAGGAGTTCTTC | CAWSVLLAGEEFF
TRBJ2-7 | TRBV20-1 | once | NA | TGCAGTGCTCCTAACAGGGACGAGCAGTACTTC | CSAPNRDEQYF
TRBJ2-7 | TRBV28 | NA | NA | TGTGCCAGCAGTTTGGTAAGGGGGGAGCAGTACTTC | CASSLVRGEQYF
TRBJ2-7 | TRBV7-9 | few | TRBD1 | TGTGCCAGCAGCTCGACAGGGAACGAGCAGTACTTC | CASSSTGNEQYF
TRBJ2-3 | TRBV7-6 | NA | NA | TGTGCCAGCAGCTCCCTACCCACAGATACGCAGTATTTT | CASSSLPTDTQYF
TRBJ2-3 | TRBV19 | NA | TRBD2 | TGTGCCAGTAGTATACGGGAGGAGGCGCCAGATACGCAGTATTTT | CASSIREEAPDTQYF
TRBJ2-3 | TRBV9 | NA | TRBD2 | TGTGCCAGCAGCGTAGACGGGAGGGCCGAAGATACGCAGTATTTT | CASSVDGRAEDTQYF
TRBJ1-2 | TRBV29-1 | NA | TRBD1 | TGCAGCGTTATCAGGCCCGGGACAGGCTATGGCTACACCTTC | CSVIRPGTGYGYTF
TRBJ2-3 | TRBV30 | NA | NA | TGTGCCTGGAGTCCGGGACCATTAACAGATACGCAGTATTTT | CAWSPGPLTDTQYF